The clone carrying this TCR beta chain was counted at least ten times. The antigen is not known. The data were taken from a study of T cells after posttransplantation cyclophosphamide. Study outcomes and limitations: Blood and skin or GI T cell repertoires showed limited TRB overlap.

Peripheral blood was collected from the related graft donor on the marrow donation day. Libraries were prepared by immunoSEQ multiplex PCR; TCRdb keeps only in-frame clonotypes and omits some of them. This sample comprises 36,000 or so clones, none seen once only. The CDR3 runs to 15 residues. V lost 5 bases to trimming and J lost 0 bases, with 10 bases between them. Germline CDR1 and CDR2: MNHNY and SVGAGI (reference sequence). This clonotype was obtained from a girl between 5 and 17 years old in good health, CMV-negative, and a related stem cell transplant donor. The specimen was PBMCs. The J gene is TRBJ2-2, the V gene TRBV6-6; a possible D gene is TRBD2 (6 bases). CDR3 residues: CASSRDSSNTGELFF. The CDR3 bases are TGTGCCAGCAGTCGGGACTCGTCGAACACCGGGGAGCTGTTTTTT.